The entry below describes one T cell receptor beta chain. These data belong to a study of shared clonotypes between healthy human individuals. Sequencing used immunoSEQ multiplex PCR; TCRdb keeps in-frame clones, though not all of them. The sample lists 500,000 to 550,000 clones, 95% to 97% seen once, with nearly 0.065% in the top ten. CDR1 and CDR2 from the germline V gene are SEHNR and FQNEAQ (reference sequence). The V and J ends lost 5 bases and 5 bases, in that order; junction bases with no gene match: 14. The CDR3 covers 18 residues. The V gene is TRBV7-9, the J gene TRBJ2-5; TRBD2 matches 13 bases. The specimen sequenced was naive CD4+ T cells sorted from blood. Specified subset: CD45RA+ positively selected. This clonotype was obtained from a woman aged 25 to 39 in good health. The CDR3 region is CASSHRLAGGGSGETQYF. DNA of the CDR3: TGTGCCAGCAGCCACCGACTAGCGGGAGGAGGATCGGGTGAGACCCAGTACTTC.